A single sample is the source of the 7 T cell receptor beta chains below, sequenced in a study of T cell responses to AZD1222 COVID-19 vaccine. TCRdb keeps only in-frame clones here, not all; method: immunoSEQ multiplex PCR. The table records some 97,000 clones, approximately 87% of them present only once. The source was peripheral blood, collected on day 0 of AZD1222 vaccination. These receptors all come from an adult in good health.

This clone was observed a single time. The chain uses TRBV5-4 and TRBJ1-1, with D hard to call. This CDR3 contains 15 residues. Germline CDR1 SGHNT, CDR2 YYREEE (reference sequence). V was shortened by 0 bases and J by 4 bases, with 13 bases between the two germline ends. DNA of the CDR3: TGTGCCAGCAGCTTGGACAGTACCAGGAGCACTGAAGCTTTCTTT. Translation gives CASSLDSTRSTEAFF.

The V gene is TRBV7-2, the J gene TRBJ2-1; D is unclear. Germline V gene sequence: CDR1 SGHTA, CDR2 FQGNSA. Trimming removed 4 bases at V and 7 bases at J, with 5 bases between. This CDR3 has 11 amino acids. Here the CDR3 DNA reads TGTGCCAGCAGCTCAATAAATGAGCAGTTCTTC. Its protein is CASSSINEQFF.

The V call is TRBV4-2, the J call TRBJ1-2; 7 bases agree with TRBD1. With V trimmed by 1 base and J by 7 bases, 15 bases remained unmatched. Germline assignment: CDR1 LGHNA and CDR2 YNFKEQ. The CDR3 loop spans 17 amino acids. CDR3 region: CASSQGEYDRDGSGYTF. The CDR3 DNA follows: TGTGCCAGCAGCCAAGGAGAATATGACAGGGACGGATCTGGCTACACCTTC.

This clone was picked up one time. The gene calls are TRBV3-1 (or the pseudogene TRBV3-2) and TRBJ2-4, with TRBD1 as a possible D gene (6 bases). The CDR3 loop spans 14 amino acids. Trimming took off 4 bases at V and 6 bases at J, with 13 bases between the two ends. The V gene's germline CDR1 is LGHDT and CDR2 YNNKEL (reference sequence). The chain's CDR3 is CASSPATGVNIQYF. CDR3 nucleotide sequence: TGTGCCAGCAGCCCCGCGACAGGAGTAAACATTCAGTACTTC.

This rearrangement joins TRBV24-1 to TRBJ1-5, with a possible D match to TRBD1 (5 bases). Trimming cost V 5 bases and J 0 bases, with 7 bases left between them. From germline, CDR1 is KGHDR and CDR2 SFDVKD. The CDR3 length is 14 residues. Here the CDR3 reads CATSVGGSNQPQHF. The CDR3 nucleotides are TGTGCCACCAGTGTTGGGGGTAGCAATCAGCCCCAGCATTTT.

V is TRBV4-1 and J is TRBJ1-5, with D tentatively TRBD1 (6 bases). The CDR3 runs to 16 residues. Germline V gives CDR1 MGHRA, CDR2 YSYEKL. V shed 4 bases and J shed 3 bases, with 16 bases lying between them. In DNA, the CDR3 is TGCGCCAGCAGCCCCTCGCAGACAGGCCTCAATCAGCCCCAGCATTTT. This gives the protein CASSPSQTGLNQPQHF.

In this sample, this clone turned up once. This chain uses TRBV2 with TRBJ2-3; weak D call: TRBD2 (5 bases). The CDR3 consists of 15 residues. V lost 6 bases and J lost 2, with 15 bases in between. CDR1 and CDR2 from the germline V gene are SNHLY and FYNNEI. CDR3 sequence: CASSLRWESTDTQYF. The CDR3 DNA sequence: TGTGCCAGCAGCCTCCGCTGGGAGTCCACAGATACGCAGTATTTT.